This T cell receptor (beta chain) derives from a study of blood T cells in healthy people across ages. This clonotype was detected a few times. Primed by a sample-barcoded 5' primer and a J-beta primer mix, a second PCR proceeded for about 7 to 11 cycles. TCRdb reprocessed the 5' RACE reads with MiXCR, giving one entry per CDR3 protein. The sample has 700,000 to 950,000 distinct CDR3 sequences, 35% to 45% seen once; the top ten hold around 20%. Germline CDR1 is DFQATT and CDR2 is SNEGSKA (reference sequence). The CDR3 extends over 14 amino acids. The V gene lost 1 base and the J gene lost 6 bases, with 13 bases spanning the gap.

The receptor comes from a woman aged 55-69 years in good health. Sequencing input: blood. This chain joins TRBV20-1 and TRBJ2-4; a possible D gene is TRBD2 (6 bases). The CDR3 here is CSARGASAGNIQYF. The CDR3 DNA sequence: TGCAGTGCTAGAGGGGCTAGCGCGGGAAACATTCAGTACTTC.